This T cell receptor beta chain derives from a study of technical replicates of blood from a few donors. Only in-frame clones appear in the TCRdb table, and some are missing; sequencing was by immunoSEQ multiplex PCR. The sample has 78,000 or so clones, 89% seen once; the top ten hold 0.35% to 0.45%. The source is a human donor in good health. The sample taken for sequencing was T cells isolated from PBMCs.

The CDR3 coding sequence is TGCGCCAGCAGCCAAGTATTGGGGGGAGATACGCAGTATTTT. This codes for CASSQVLGGDTQYF. The chain carries TRBV4-1 and TRBJ2-3, with D possibly TRBD2 on 6 matching bases. With 1 base removed from V and 5 bases from J, the gap between germline ends came to 10 bases. Germline V gene lookup returns CDR1 MGHRA and CDR2 YSYEKL. CDR3 length: 14 amino acids.